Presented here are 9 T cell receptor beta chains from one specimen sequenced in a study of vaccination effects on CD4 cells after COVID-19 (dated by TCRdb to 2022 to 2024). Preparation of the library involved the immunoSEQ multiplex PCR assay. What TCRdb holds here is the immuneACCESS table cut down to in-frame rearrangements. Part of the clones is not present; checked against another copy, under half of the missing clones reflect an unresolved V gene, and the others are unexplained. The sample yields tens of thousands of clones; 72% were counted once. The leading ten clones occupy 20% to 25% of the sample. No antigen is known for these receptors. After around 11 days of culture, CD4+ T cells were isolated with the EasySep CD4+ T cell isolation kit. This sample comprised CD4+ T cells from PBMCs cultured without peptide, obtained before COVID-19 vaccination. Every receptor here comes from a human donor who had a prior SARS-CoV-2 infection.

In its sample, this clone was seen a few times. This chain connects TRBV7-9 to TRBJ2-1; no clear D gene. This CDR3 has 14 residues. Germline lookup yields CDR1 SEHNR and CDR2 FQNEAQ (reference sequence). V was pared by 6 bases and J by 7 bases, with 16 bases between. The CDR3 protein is CASREFLYGNEQFF. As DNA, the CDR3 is TGTGCCAGCAGGGAGTTCCTATACGGAAATGAGCAGTTCTTC.

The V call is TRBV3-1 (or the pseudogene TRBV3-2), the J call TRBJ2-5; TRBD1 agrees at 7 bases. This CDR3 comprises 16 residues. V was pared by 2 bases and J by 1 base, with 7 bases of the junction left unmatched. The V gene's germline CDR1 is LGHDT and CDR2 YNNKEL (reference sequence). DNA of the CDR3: TGTGCCAGCAGCCAAACTGGGACAGCCTTCCAAGAGACCCAGTACTTC. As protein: CASSQTGTAFQETQYF.

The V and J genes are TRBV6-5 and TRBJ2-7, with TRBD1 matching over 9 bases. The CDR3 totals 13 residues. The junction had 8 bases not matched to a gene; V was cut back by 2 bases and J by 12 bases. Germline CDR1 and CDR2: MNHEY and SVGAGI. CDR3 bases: TGTGCCAGCAGTTACGCCGGGACAGGGTCGCGGTACTTC. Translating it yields CASSYAGTGSRYF.

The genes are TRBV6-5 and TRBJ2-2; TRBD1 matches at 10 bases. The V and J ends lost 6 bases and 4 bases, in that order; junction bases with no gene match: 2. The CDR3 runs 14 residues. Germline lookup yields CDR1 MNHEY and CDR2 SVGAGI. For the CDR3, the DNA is TGTGCCAGCAGCAGGGACAGGGGCACCGGGGAGCTGTTTTTT. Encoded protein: CASSRDRGTGELFF.

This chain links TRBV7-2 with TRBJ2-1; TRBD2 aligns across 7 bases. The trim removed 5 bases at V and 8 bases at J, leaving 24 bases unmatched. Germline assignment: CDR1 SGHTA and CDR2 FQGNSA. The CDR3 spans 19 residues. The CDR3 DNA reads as TGTGCCAGCAGCCAATTTGGCCCCAATTTAGCGGGCCCACCCCATGAGCAGTTCTTC. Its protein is CASSQFGPNLAGPPHEQFF.

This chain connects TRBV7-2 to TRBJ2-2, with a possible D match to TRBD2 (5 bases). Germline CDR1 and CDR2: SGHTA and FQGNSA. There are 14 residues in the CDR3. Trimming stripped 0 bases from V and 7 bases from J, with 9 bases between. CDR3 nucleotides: TGTGCCAGCAGCTTAGCGGCTAGCCACGGGGAGCTGTTTTTT. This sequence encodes CASSLAASHGELFF.

CDR3 region: CASSFGLARTDTQYF. The DNA for the CDR3 is TGTGCCAGCAGCTTTGGACTAGCACGGACAGATACGCAGTATTTT. The V and J genes are TRBV11-3 and TRBJ2-3, with 8 bases fitting TRBD2. V trimming: 3 bases; J trimming: 3 bases; junction bases outside the gene matches: 5. The germline CDR1 and CDR2 sequences are SGHNT and YENEEA. The CDR3 totals 15 residues.

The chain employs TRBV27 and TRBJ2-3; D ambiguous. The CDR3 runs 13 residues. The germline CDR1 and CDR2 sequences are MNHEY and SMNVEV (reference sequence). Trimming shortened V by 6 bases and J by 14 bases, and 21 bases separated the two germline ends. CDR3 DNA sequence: TGTGCCAGCAGCCGGCGCCAGACGTTAAATCTGTATTTT. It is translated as CASSRRQTLNLYF.

CDR3 loop: CASSVATPPGELFF. CDR3 in DNA: TGTGCCAGCAGCGTAGCGACCCCTCCTGGGGAGCTGTTTTTT. The rearrangement uses TRBV9 and TRBJ2-2, with D unresolved. The CDR3 sequence is 14 residues long. Germline CDR1 is SGDLS and CDR2 is YYNGEE. V lost 0 bases and J 8 bases, leaving 11 bases between the germline ends.